These T cell receptor beta chains were read from a single sample in a study of T-cell memory formation after mild COVID-19. TCRdb fed the 5' RACE reads into MiXCR, producing one record per CDR3 protein. Of more than 250,000 distinct CDR3 sequences listed, about a sixth were seen once; the top ten hold approximately 20%. Material for sequencing was PBMCs or a T cell subset sorted from them (not recorded which). The receptors were gathered from a man younger than 35 who had mild COVID-19 (a few samples of this study predate the infection). Cell type and time point are not known. Both conserved end residues are part of each CDR3. The order of the fields is V gene, D gene, J gene, clone size, CDR3 DNA, CDR3 protein. A D gene is named only where the DNA matches it firmly. Size is stated for part of the rows, as once, few or many counts, or as a class when the clone is expanded.

>TRBV3-1|TRBD1|TRBJ2-2|few
TGTGCCAGCAGCCGTCAACCGGGACAGGGTAACACCGGGGAGCTGTTTTTT
CASSRQPGQGNTGELFF
>TRBV28|-|TRBJ2-5|few
TGTGCCAGCAGTTCCGCCCGGGGTATACGAGAGACCCAGTACTTC
CASSSARGIRETQYF
>TRBV28|-|TRBJ1-1|-
TGTGCCAGCAGTCCTACCCGTGACAGGCCCGAAGCTTTCTTT
CASSPTRDRPEAFF
>TRBV20-1|-|TRBJ2-3|-
TGCAGTGCTAGAGTAATCCCCGGGACCCGGACGAGAGATACGCAGTATTTT
CSARVIPGTRTRDTQYF
>TRBV12-5|-|TRBJ2-2|-
TGTGCTGTCCCTACTATTTTTGGGGAGCTGTTTTTT
CAVPTIFGELFF
>TRBV9|-|TRBJ2-7|few
TGTGCCAGCAGCGTAACGGCTATCGACTCCTACGAGCAGTACTTC
CASSVTAIDSYEQYF
>TRBV29-1|-|TRBJ2-2|few
TGCAGCGTTGGCGAGGCCGGGGAGCTGTTTTTT
CSVGEAGELFF
>TRBV30|-|TRBJ2-3|few
TGTGCCTGGAGTTGGGCCACAGATACGCAGTATTTT
CAWSWATDTQYF
>TRBV6-2/TRBV6-3|TRBD2|TRBJ2-1|few
TGTGCCAGCAGTTACTTATTCCCGGGACTAGCGGGAGTCTACAATGAGCAGTTCTTC
CASSYLFPGLAGVYNEQFF
>TRBV2|-|TRBJ2-5|-
TGTGCCAGCGAAAGGCCGGACAGACAAACGAAGGAGACCCAGTACTTC
CASERPDRQTKETQYF
>TRBV12-5|-|TRBJ1-2|few
TGTGCTAGTGGTTCCATCCCGCGGTATGGCTACACCTTC
CASGSIPRYGYTF
>TRBV6-1|TRBD1|TRBJ2-7|few
TGTGCCAGCAGTGAACTTGGACAGGGGTCGACCTACGAGCAGTACTTC
CASSELGQGSTYEQYF
>TRBV10-3|-|TRBJ1-2|-
TGTGCCATCAGGGCAACTCAGGGGAACTATGGCTACACCTTC
CAIRATQGNYGYTF
>TRBV20-1|-|TRBJ1-6|few
TGCAGTGCTAGAGACAGGGGTAATTCACCCCTCCACTTT
CSARDRGNSPLHF
>TRBV6-5|-|TRBJ1-5|-
TGTGCCAGCTCTTTGGGAGGGGCCCCCCTTCAGCCCCAGCATTTT
CASSLGGAPLQPQHF
>TRBV7-2|-|TRBJ2-1|-
TGTGCCAGCAGCCCGAAATGGGACAATGAGCAGTTCTTC
CASSPKWDNEQFF
>TRBV12-3/TRBV12-4|-|TRBJ2-1|-
TGTGCCAGCAGTTGGGGGGAGGTGAGCTCCTACAATGAGCAGTTCTTC
CASSWGEVSSYNEQFF
>TRBV2|-|TRBJ2-7|few
TGTGCCAGCAGTGAATGGGGCTACGAGCAGTACTTC
CASSEWGYEQYF
>TRBV19|TRBD1|TRBJ1-1|-
TGTGGCACGACAGGGAGGCGGACTGAAGCTTTCTTT
CGTTGRRTEAFF
>TRBV5-1|TRBD1|TRBJ2-5|-
TGCGCCAGCAGCTGGGGACAGGGACACCTTCTGGAGACCCAGTACTTC
CASSWGQGHLLETQYF
>TRBV12-3/TRBV12-4|-|TRBJ2-1|few
TGTGCCAGTCGCTGGCCCAGCTCCTACAATGAGCAGTTCTTC
CASRWPSSYNEQFF
>TRBV7-9|TRBD1|TRBJ2-5|-
TGTGCCAGCAGTGCCGACAGGGGCTATGGGGAGACCCAGTACTTC
CASSADRGYGETQYF
>TRBV6-2/TRBV6-3|-|TRBJ1-5|-
TGTGCCAGCATCCCAGCGGGGGCTTTGAATCAGCCCCAGCATTTT
CASIPAGALNQPQHF
>TRBV29-1|TRBD2|TRBJ2-5|many
TGCAGCGTTGAGGGCGGGGGGCAAAAAGAGACCCAGTACTTC
CSVEGGGQKETQYF
>TRBV7-2|-|TRBJ1-2|-
TGTGCCAGCAGCTTCCACCCAAACGCGGGCTATGGCTACACCTTC
CASSFHPNAGYGYTF
>TRBV18|TRBD1|TRBJ2-3|-
TGTGCCAGCTCGCGAACTCAGGGGGCAGATACGCAGTATTTT
CASSRTQGADTQYF
>TRBV12-3/TRBV12-4|-|TRBJ1-2|few
TGTGCCAGCAGTAGCTCGGTTAACTATGGCTACACCTTC
CASSSSVNYGYTF
>TRBV5-1|TRBD2|TRBJ2-7|-
TGCGCCAGCAGCGGGGGGACTATATACGAGCAGTACTTC
CASSGGTIYEQYF
>TRBV6-1|-|TRBJ1-2|few
TGTGCCAGCAGTACAGCGGATATCGGCTATGGCTACACCTTC
CASSTADIGYGYTF
>TRBV4-3|-|TRBJ1-5|-
TGCGCCAGCAGCCAAGAGTTTGGGAGCAATCAGCCCCAGCATTTT
CASSQEFGSNQPQHF
>TRBV11-2|-|TRBJ2-7|many
TGTGCCAGCAGCTTAGATCCTGGGCCCCATTACGAGCAGTACTTC
CASSLDPGPHYEQYF
>TRBV12-3/TRBV12-4|-|TRBJ2-6|-
TGTGCCAACTCCCCGGCCAGTCACTCTGGGGCCAACGTCCTGACTTTC
CANSPASHSGANVLTF
>TRBV21-1|-|TRBJ1-5|-
TGTGCCAGCAGCCAGGTTGGGCAGCCCCAGCATTTT
CASSQVGQPQHF
>TRBV6-5|-|TRBJ2-1|-
TGTGCCAGCAGTCGGGGGGCCTCCTACAATGAGCAGTTCTTC
CASSRGASYNEQFF
>TRBV20-1|-|TRBJ1-5|few
TGCAGTGCCGCGGGGCATCCCAATCAGCCCCAGCATTTT
CSAAGHPNQPQHF
>TRBV15|-|TRBJ2-3|once
TGTGCCACCAGCAGAGAGAGAAGGGTCACAGATACGCAGTATTTT
CATSRERRVTDTQYF
>TRBV10-3|TRBD1|TRBJ1-2|-
TGTGCCATCAGTGAGTTCGGACAGGGGGCCAGCGGCTACACCTTC
CAISEFGQGASGYTF
>TRBV20-1|-|TRBJ2-5|few
TGCAGTGCTAGCGGGGGAGCACAAGAGACCCAGTACTTC
CSASGGAQETQYF
>TRBV3-2|-|TRBJ1-2|few
TGTGCCAGCAGCCAAGATCCCCCCCTGTATCCCTGGGAGGAAGGCTACACCTTC
CASSQDPPLYPWEEGYTF